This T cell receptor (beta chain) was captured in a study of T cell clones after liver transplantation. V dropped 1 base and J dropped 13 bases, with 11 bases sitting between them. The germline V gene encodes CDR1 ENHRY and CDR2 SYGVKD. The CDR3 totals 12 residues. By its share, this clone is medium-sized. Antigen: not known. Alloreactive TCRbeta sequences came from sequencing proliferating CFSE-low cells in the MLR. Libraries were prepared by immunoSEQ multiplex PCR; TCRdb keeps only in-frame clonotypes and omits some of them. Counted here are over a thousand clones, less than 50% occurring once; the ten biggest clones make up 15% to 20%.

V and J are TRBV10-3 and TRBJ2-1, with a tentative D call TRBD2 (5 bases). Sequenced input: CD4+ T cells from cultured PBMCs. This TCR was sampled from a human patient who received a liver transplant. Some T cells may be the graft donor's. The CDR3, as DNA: TGTGCCATCAGTGAGTGGCGCGGGCCCCAGTTCTTC. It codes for CAISEWRGPQFF.